What follows are 28 T cell receptor beta chains derived from one specimen sequenced in a study of circulating CD8 cells and anti-PD-1 response in melanoma. TCR libraries were prepared from roughly 15 ng of total RNA with the QIAseq Immune Repertoire TCR panel. MiXCR, run by TCRdb on the reads, gives a single entry per CDR3 protein. This sample carries approximately 550 distinct CDR3 sequences, about 7.1% of them seen once, and the ten largest clones take 7.5% to 10%. Four subsets defined by PD-1 and/or TIGIT were sorted from live CD3+CD8+TCRalphabeta+ cells. Source: CD8+ T cells from PBMCs, taken at baseline or after one month of anti-PD-1 therapy (not recorded which). The receptors come from a human donor with melanoma.

Relative to its sample, this clonotype is large. The chain has TRBV29-1 and TRBJ2-1; 8 bases fit TRBD2. The V gene's germline CDR1 is SQVTM and CDR2 ANQGSEA. Trimming took 7 bases from V and 6 from J; bases not matched to a gene: 8. The CDR3 loop spans 13 amino acids. Here the CDR3 DNA reads TGCAGCGCCCGTACCGGGGGGGGCAATGAGCAGTTCTTC. It is translated as CSARTGGGNEQFF.

Sample share makes this clonotype medium-sized. A much larger clone differs by one base, so this may be a read error. V usage is TRBV2 and J usage is TRBJ2-1, with TRBD2 identical over 8 bases. This CDR3 has 15 residues. J lost 5 bases, V lost 6 bases, and 9 bases had no gene match. The germline V gene has CDR1 SNHLY and CDR2 FYNNEI. CDR3 protein: CASSPGTSDHNEQFF. As DNA, the CDR3 is TGTGCCAGCAGCCCCGGGACTAGTGATCACAATGAGCAGTTCTTC.

In its sample, this clonotype is large. The gene calls are TRBV29-1 and TRBJ1-1; 7 bases line up with TRBD1. The CDR3 totals 16 residues. Germline V gene lookup returns CDR1 SQVTM and CDR2 ANQGSEA. Trimming took 7 bases from V and 4 from J; bases not matched to a gene: 18. In DNA, the CDR3 is TGCAGCGCTGGTAGGACTGGGGCAGGGGGTAGCACTGAAGCTTTCTTT. Translated, it gives CSAGRTGAGGSTEAFF.

This clonotype is labeled as large. The rearrangement links TRBV20-1 to TRBJ2-1; weak D call: TRBD2 (6 bases). V was trimmed by 6 bases and J by 0 bases, leaving 15 bases between them. The CDR3 runs to 15 residues. Per germline, CDR1 DFQATT and CDR2 SNEGSKA (reference sequence). The CDR3 DNA sequence: TGCAGTGCCACCGTCGACGGGAGCTCCTACAATGAGCAGTTCTTC. Residues: CSATVDGSSYNEQFF.

By sample share, this clonotype is large (0.1 to 1%). This chain links TRBV19 with TRBJ2-3; D uncertain. Trimming removed 4 bases from V and 0 bases from J, with 5 bases in between. The CDR3 totals 13 residues. The germline V gene has CDR1 LNHDA and CDR2 SQIVND (reference sequence). DNA for the CDR3: TGTGCCAGTAGTAGCCAGAGCACAGATACGCAGTATTTT. Its protein product is CASSSQSTDTQYF.

A note on this clonotype: A much bigger clone sits one base away, suggesting this may be a read error. The chain uses TRBV7-9 and TRBJ1-1, with D hard to call. Germline V gene data show CDR1 as SEHNR and CDR2 as FQNEAQ (reference sequence). This CDR3 is built from 14 residues. Here the CDR3 reads CASTPPVPNTVAFF. For the CDR3, the DNA is TGTGCCAGTACCCCCCCCGTCCCGAACACTGTAGCTTTCTTT.

By sample fraction, this clonotype is large. The rearrangement links TRBV9 to TRBJ2-2; D might be TRBD2 (6 bases). The CDR3 consists of 14 residues. CDR1 is SGDLS and CDR2 is YYNGEE in the germline V gene. V lost 6 bases and J 7 bases, leaving 16 bases between the germline ends. CDR3 nucleotides: TGTGCCAGCACTCAAGGCGGGGCAAGCGGGGAGCTGTTTTTT. Its protein is CASTQGGASGELFF. Full variable domain (rest looked up from reference TRBV9 and TRBJ2-2): DSGVTQTPKHLITATGQRVTLRCSPRSGDLSVYWYQQSLDQGLQFLIQYYNGEERAKGNILERFSAQQFPDLHSELNLSSLELGDSALYFCASTQGGASGELFFGEGSRLTVL.

This clonotype is large by share. The V and J genes are TRBV19 and TRBJ2-3, with D unclear. Germline V lookup: CDR1 LNHDA, CDR2 SQIVND (reference sequence). Trimming left V 3 bases short and J 6 bases short, with 16 bases between. The CDR3 covers 15 residues. The CDR3 loop reads CASSIIPKNLDTQYF. DNA of the CDR3: TGTGCCAGTAGTATCATCCCCAAGAACCTCGATACGCAGTATTTT.

By sample fraction, this clonotype is large. This chain links TRBV29-1 with TRBJ1-2; the match to TRBD1 covers 7 bases. Germline V gene sequence: CDR1 SQVTM, CDR2 ANQGSEA. The J segment lost 2 bases and the V segment lost 7 bases, leaving 4 bases of the junction unmatched. The CDR3 runs 12 residues. The CDR3 sequence is CSAQGENYGYTF. CDR3 coding DNA: TGCAGCGCCCAGGGGGAGAACTATGGCTACACCTTC.

This clonotype qualifies as medium-sized (0.01 to 0.1%). The chain joins TRBV25-1 to TRBJ2-7; D unclear. The germline V gene encodes CDR1 MGHDK and CDR2 SYGVNS. The CDR3 contains 12 residues. V was cut by 6 bases and J by 0 bases, with 6 bases left in between. The chain's CDR3 is CASSAISYEQYF. CDR3 coding DNA: TGTGCCAGCAGCGCGATCTCCTACGAGCAGTACTTC.

This clonotype is large. This rearrangement joins TRBV5-6 to TRBJ1-1; maybe TRBD1 (6 bases). CDR1 is SGHDT, CDR2 YYEEEE, per germline. This CDR3 has 12 residues. The V end lost 3 bases, the J end lost 5 bases, and 8 bases lay between the germline ends. In nucleotides, the CDR3 is TGTGCCAGCAGCTCCGGACAGACTGAAGCTTTCTTT. Its protein is CASSSGQTEAFF.

This clonotype is labeled medium-sized. This sequence joins TRBV4-2 and TRBJ2-7, with D tentatively TRBD1 or TRBD2 (5 bases each). Trimming shortened V by 5 bases and J by 1 base, and 6 bases separated the two germline ends. CDR3 length: 12 residues. Per the germline V gene, CDR1 is LGHNA and CDR2 is YNFKEQ. CDR3 DNA sequence: TGTGCCAGCAGCGGGGGATCCTACGAGCAGTACTTC. Translating it yields CASSGGSYEQYF.

This clonotype is large in the sample. J is TRBJ2-3 and V is TRBV20-1; perhaps D is TRBD1 or TRBD2 (6 bases each). The CDR3 sequence is 12 residues long. Deletions cut 6 bases from V and 4 bases from J, with 11 bases between. Germline CDR1 is DFQATT and CDR2 is SNEGSKA (reference sequence). In DNA, the CDR3 is TGCAGTGCCGGAGGGGGAGCAGATACGCAGTATTTT. It translates to CSAGGGADTQYF.

As concerns this clonotype: Given a much more abundant clone one base away, this may be a read error. The rearrangement joins TRBV11-3 to TRBJ1-1; weak D call: TRBD1 (6 bases). V was shortened by 5 bases and J by 1 base, with 11 bases between the two germline ends. CDR1 and CDR2 from the germline V gene are SGHNT and YENEEA. The CDR3 runs 14 residues. CDR3 nucleotides: TGTGCCAGCAGCATCAGGGGAGCGAACACTGAAGCTTTCTTT. Translated, it gives CASSIRGANTEAFF.

This clonotype is labeled as medium-sized (0.01 to 0.1%). This rearrangement joins TRBV27 to TRBJ2-1, with TRBD1 matching 7 bases. After removal of 5 bases from V and 8 bases from J, the junction contained 15 bases not matched to a gene. The V gene's germline CDR1 is MNHEY and CDR2 SMNVEV (reference sequence). The CDR3 is 16 residues long. CDR3 sequence reads: CASSHHTRGPFDEQFF. CDR3 nucleotide sequence: TGTGCCAGCAGTCACCATACGAGGGGGCCTTTCGATGAGCAGTTCTTC.

This clonotype is large. The V gene is TRBV7-2, the J gene TRBJ2-2; D is ambiguous. From germline, CDR1 is SGHTA and CDR2 FQGNSA. The CDR3 is 13 residues long. The V end was cut by 4 bases, the J end by 4 bases, with 7 bases between. The CDR3 loop is CASSSVGTGELFF. The DNA of the CDR3 is TGTGCCAGCAGCTCTGTAGGCACCGGGGAGCTGTTTTTT.

Notes on this clonotype: A read error may explain this, as a much larger clone is one base away. The chain is built from TRBV7-8 and TRBJ2-7; D not certain. The germline CDR1 and CDR2 sequences are SGHVS and FQNEAQ. The CDR3 is 12 amino acids. V was trimmed by 4 bases and J by 5 bases, leaving 9 bases between them. The CDR3 spells CASSSLGNEQYF. The CDR3 coding sequence is TGTGCCAGCAGCTCCCTGGGGAACGAGCAGTACTTC.

This clonotype has just a few counts. A junction end diverges from the germline sequence, so it may reflect a read error. This chain uses TRBV9 with TRBJ2-2; weak D call: TRBD2 (5 bases). Germline assignment: CDR1 SGDLS and CDR2 YYNGEE. The CDR3 is 16 amino acids. The CDR3 DNA reads TGTGCCAACAGCGAGGGTAGGACTTCGAACACCGGGGAGCTGTTTTTT. This codes for CANSEGRTSNTGELFF.

This clonotype is large (0.1 to 1%) within its sample. The chain combines TRBV19 with TRBJ2-1; 9 bases map to TRBD1. V dropped 5 bases and J dropped 6; count of bases not matched to a gene: 5. Germline assignment: CDR1 LNHDA and CDR2 SQIVND (reference sequence). The CDR3 has 14 amino acids. The CDR3 protein is CASSWGTGINEQFF. The CDR3 DNA reads TGTGCCAGTAGTTGGGGGACAGGGATCAATGAGCAGTTCTTC. Together with reference TRBV19 and TRBJ2-1, the CDR3 gives the full variable domain: DGGITQSPKYLFRKEGQNVTLSCEQNLNHDAMYWYRQDPGQGLRLIYYSQIVNDFQKGDIAEGYSVSREKKESFPLTVTSAQKNPTAFYLCASSWGTGINEQFFGPGTRLTVL.

This clonotype is termed large (0.1 to 1%). The rearrangement uses TRBV5-6 and TRBJ1-5; a weak D match, TRBD1 (6 bases). V lost 2 bases and J 0 bases, leaving 12 bases between the germline ends. Germline V CDR1 and CDR2: SGHDT, YYEEEE. This CDR3 has 16 residues. CDR3 bases: TGTGCCAGCAGCTTCGGGGGCCTTGGTAGCAATCAGCCCCAGCATTTT. This encodes CASSFGGLGSNQPQHF.

Judged by abundance, this clonotype is large. The chain carries TRBV7-2 and TRBJ1-1; a possible D gene is TRBD1 (6 bases). The V end was cut by 8 bases, the J end by 5 bases, with 15 bases between. The CDR3 contains 13 residues. The V gene's germline CDR1 is SGHTA and CDR2 FQGNSA. As DNA, the CDR3 is TGTGCCAGCCGCGGGGGGCAAGGTACTGAAGCTTTCTTT. Amino acid sequence: CASRGGQGTEAFF.

In its sample, this clonotype ranks as large. The CDR3 does not close with the conserved phenylalanine or tryptophan, likely indicating a read error. No DNA is shown, since the ends of the CDR3 on it are uncertain; the CDR3 is the one TCRdb lists. The chain joins TRBV29-1 to TRBJ2-3. CDR1 and CDR2 (germline): SQVTM, ANQGSEA. Including both end residues, the CDR3 is 12 amino acids long. Here the CDR3 reads CSAEDNTQYFWV.

Relative to its sample, this clonotype is medium-sized. This sequence joins TRBV29-1 and TRBJ2-5, with D possibly being TRBD2 (6 bases). The CDR3 consists of 13 residues. Looked up from germline, CDR1 is SQVTM and CDR2 is ANQGSEA. V gave up 0 bases and J gave up 5 bases, with 10 bases separating them. The CDR3 nucleotides are TGCAGCGTTGAAGATGGGGGGTCGGAGACCCAGTACTTC. This gives the protein CSVEDGGSETQYF.

This clonotype is deemed large (0.1 to 1%). The V gene is TRBV29-1, the J gene TRBJ2-3; D is ambiguous. The CDR3 is made up of 15 amino acids. Germline V gives CDR1 SQVTM, CDR2 ANQGSEA. Trimming took 6 bases from V and 2 from J, leaving 18 bases between them. Here the CDR3 reads CSVWADGLLTDTQYF. CDR3 sequence (DNA): TGCAGCGTATGGGCCGACGGTCTGCTCACAGATACGCAGTATTTT.

This clonotype is labeled as medium-sized. The rearrangement links TRBV28 to TRBJ2-7, with D possibly called TRBD1 or TRBD2 (5 bases each). This CDR3 has 12 residues. CDR1 and CDR2 from the germline V gene are MDHEN and SYDVKM. Trimming removed 5 bases at V and 6 bases at J, with 11 bases between. In DNA, the CDR3 is TGTGCCAGCAGTCCAGGGAGCAGCGAGCAGTACTTC. This codes for CASSPGSSEQYF.

In this sample, this clonotype is large (0.1 to 1%). V is TRBV7-3 and J is TRBJ2-5; D is perhaps TRBD2 (5 bases). The CDR3 covers 13 residues. The germline V and J ends were trimmed by 5 bases and 2 bases, with 9 bases remaining between them. CDR1 is SGHTA and CDR2 is FQGTGA in the germline V gene. This CDR3 is CASSHSEQETQYF. Here the CDR3 DNA reads TGTGCCAGCAGCCATAGCGAACAAGAGACCCAGTACTTC.

This clonotype is termed medium-sized. The chain links TRBV14 to TRBJ2-6, with D maybe TRBD1 (6 bases). The germline gives CDR1 SGHDN, CDR2 FVKESK. The CDR3 length is 18 residues. V gave up 2 bases and J gave up 0 bases, with 14 bases separating them. Written as DNA, the CDR3 is TGTGCCAGCAGCCAAAGGGGGTTACAAGTCTCTGGGGCCAACGTCCTGACTTTC. Translation: CASSQRGLQVSGANVLTF.

By share, this clonotype counts as large. The V call is TRBV4-1, the J call TRBJ2-1; 7 positions match TRBD2. With V trimmed by 1 base and J by 1 base, 13 bases remained unmatched. The germline V gene encodes CDR1 MGHRA and CDR2 YSYEKL. The CDR3 runs to 19 residues. As DNA, the CDR3 is TGCGCCAGCAGCCAAGCCATTAGCCCTGGGGGGGGTTCCTACAATGAGCAGTTCTTC. Translating gives CASSQAISPGGGSYNEQFF.